The clone carrying this T cell receptor beta chain was picked up a small number of times. This sample was included in a study of blood T cell repertoires in COVID-19. Study-level background: Collection of acute and convalescent COVID-19 samples took place in the United States, Italy and Spain. T cells, B-cell-depleted T cells, or PBMCs provided the cDNA or gDNA that served as material.

The method was immunoSEQ multiplex PCR; TCRdb's version includes in-frame clones alone and lacks a portion of them. The table has about 220,000 clones, around three quarters seen once. The CDR3 spans 14 residues. CDR1 and CDR2 from the germline V gene are LNHNV and YYDKDF (reference sequence). The ends were cut back, 1 base at V and 7 bases at J, with 13 bases in the middle. Sequenced material: peripheral blood. V usage is TRBV15 and J usage is TRBJ1-2, with D possibly matching TRBD1 (6 bases). The sequence derives from a woman in her 70s with acute or convalescent COVID-19. The CDR3 region has the DNA TGTGCCACCAGCAGAGGGGCAGGGGCTCGTGGCTACACCTTC. Encoded protein: CATSRGAGARGYTF.